This TCR beta chain was obtained from a study of chemoradiotherapy in HPV16-positive cancers. General observations from the study: During treatment, candidate HPV-specific clones and E7-related motifs expanded in tumor.

Notes on this clone: What it recognizes is unknown.

Repeated repertoire sampling spanned the course of chemoradiotherapy. Libraries were prepared by immunoSEQ multiplex PCR; TCRdb keeps only in-frame clonotypes and omits some of them. The repertoire has a few thousand clones, just over 90% of them found once; the top ten carry approximately 3.4%. This receptor was obtained from a human donor with HPV-associated anogenital cancer. The source was tumor tissue, collected from a patient who underwent chemoradiotherapy.

CDR3 coding DNA: TGTGCCAGCAGCGTGGATGGAAACACCATATATTTT. Translated, it gives CASSVDGNTIYF. This chain joins TRBV5-4 and TRBJ1-3; D unresolved. The V end was cut by 4 bases, the J end by 3 bases, with 5 bases between. The CDR3 is made up of 12 amino acids. Germline CDR1 reads SGHNT; CDR2 reads YYREEE (reference sequence).